The 10 T cell receptor beta chains reported below all come from one sample, sequenced in a study of T cell changes during pregnancy in multiple sclerosis. Only in-frame clones appear in the TCRdb table, and some are missing; sequencing was by immunoSEQ multiplex PCR. The sample contains approximately 97,000 clones, approximately 90% of which appear only once. This material consisted of peripheral blood, taken in the second trimester of pregnancy. These receptor sequences come from a female donor in good health, enrolled as a control in a pregnancy study.

The chain carries TRBV14 and TRBJ2-3; D call uncertain. V was cut by 4 bases and J by 5 bases, with 4 bases left in between. Germline lookup yields CDR1 SGHDN and CDR2 FVKESK. This CDR3 spans 11 amino acids. CDR3 sequence reads: CASSRQDTQYF. CDR3 nucleotide sequence: TGTGCCAGCAGCCGGCAAGATACGCAGTATTTT.

This chain joins TRBV19 and TRBJ1-2, with TRBD1 identical over 7 bases. The CDR3 covers 17 residues. Germline CDR1 is LNHDA and CDR2 is SQIVND (reference sequence). V was pared by 4 bases and J by 3 bases, with 14 bases of the junction left unmatched. The CDR3 DNA reads as TGTGCCAGTAGTACCCCCTGGACAGGCCGTCGGGACTATGGCTACACCTTC. Translated, it gives CASSTPWTGRRDYGYTF. Looking up the rest from reference TRBV19 and TRBJ1-2 gives the full variable domain: DGGITQSPKYLFRKEGQNVTLSCEQNLNHDAMYWYRQDPGQGLRLIYYSQIVNDFQKGDIAEGYSVSREKKESFPLTVTSAQKNPTAFYLCASSTPWTGRRDYGYTFGSGTRLTVV.

This chain joins TRBV2 and TRBJ1-6, with TRBD1 as a possible D gene (6 bases). Germline CDR1 reads SNHLY; CDR2 reads FYNNEI. There are 15 residues in the CDR3. V was clipped by 7 bases and J by 10 bases, with 20 bases between them. In DNA form, the CDR3 reads TGTGCCAGCAACCCCACACAGGGTTTGGGATCACCCCTCCACTTT. This gives the protein CASNPTQGLGSPLHF.

The rearrangement links TRBV6-5 to TRBJ1-1; perhaps TRBD1 as D (5 bases). The CDR3 runs 13 residues. In germline, CDR1 is MNHEY, CDR2 SVGAGI. The V end lost 5 bases, the J end lost 1 base, and 8 bases lay between the germline ends. CDR3 DNA sequence: TGTGCCAGCAGTCGTGGACAGAACACTGAAGCTTTCTTT. It translates to CASSRGQNTEAFF.

The J gene is TRBJ2-7, the V gene TRBV6-6; a weak D match, TRBD1 (5 bases). V lost 11 bases and J lost 5, with 19 bases in between. The CDR3 length is 13 residues. The germline V gene has CDR1 MNHNY and CDR2 SVGAGI (reference sequence). CDR3 protein: CAGNRSPVDEQYF. The CDR3 nucleotides are TGTGCCGGTAACAGGTCACCCGTAGACGAGCAGTACTTC.

This chain joins TRBV5-5 and TRBJ2-5; 12 nucleotides line up with TRBD2. The CDR3 contains 18 residues. J gave up 2 bases and V 0 bases, and 8 bases lay outside the gene matches. Germline assignment: CDR1 SGHKS and CDR2 YYEKEE (reference sequence). CDR3 residues: CASSLGLAGVETQETQYF. In nucleotides, the CDR3 is TGTGCCAGCAGCTTGGGACTAGCGGGAGTCGAGACTCAAGAGACCCAGTACTTC.

The rearrangement joins TRBV6-5 to TRBJ1-3, with a possible D match to TRBD1 (6 bases). Germline CDR1 and CDR2: MNHEY and SVGAGI. The CDR3 spans 15 residues. Trimming took off 2 bases at V and 0 bases at J, with 8 bases between the two ends. For the CDR3, the DNA is TGTGCCAGCAGTTACCGGGACAACTCTGGAAACACCATATATTTT. Its protein is CASSYRDNSGNTIYF.

J is TRBJ2-4 and V is TRBV28, with D unclear. V lost 6 bases to trimming and J lost 8 bases, with 14 bases between them. Per germline, CDR1 MDHEN and CDR2 SYDVKM. The length of the CDR3 is 13 residues. CDR3 DNA sequence: TGTGCCAGCAGAAGTCATCTGGTAGACATTCAGTACTTC. Amino acids: CASRSHLVDIQYF. Full variable domain (outside the CDR3, taken from reference TRBV28 and TRBJ2-4): DVKVTQSSRYLVKRTGEKVFLECVQDMDHENMFWYRQDPGLGLRLIYFSYDVKMKEKGDIPEGYSVSREKKERFSLILESASTNQTSMYLCASRSHLVDIQYFGAGTRLSVL.

This chain joins TRBV19 and TRBJ2-5; D might be TRBD1 (5 bases). The V gene's germline CDR1 is LNHDA and CDR2 SQIVND (reference sequence). CDR3 size: 14 residues. Trimming stripped 2 bases from V and 5 bases from J, with 12 bases between. As DNA, the CDR3 is TGTGCCAGTAGTATAAATCAGGGCCGGGAGACCCAGTACTTC. Translated: CASSINQGRETQYF.

V gene TRBV28 combines with J gene TRBJ2-1; perhaps TRBD2 as D (6 bases). The CDR3 totals 16 residues. Germline V CDR1 and CDR2: MDHEN, SYDVKM. V lost 6 bases to trimming and J lost 3 bases, with 18 bases between them. CDR3 protein: CASRGSGETFYNEQFF. CDR3 coding DNA: TGTGCCAGCAGAGGATCGGGGGAGACGTTCTACAATGAGCAGTTCTTC. Full variable domain (missing parts from reference TRBV28 and TRBJ2-1): DVKVTQSSRYLVKRTGEKVFLECVQDMDHENMFWYRQDPGLGLRLIYFSYDVKMKEKGDIPEGYSVSREKKERFSLILESASTNQTSMYLCASRGSGETFYNEQFFGPGTRLTVL.